This T cell receptor (beta chain) was obtained from a study of blood T cell repertoires in COVID-19 (TCRdb year 2020). For context, the study as a whole: Samples covering the acute and convalescent phases of COVID-19 were provided by collaborators in the United States, Italy and Spain. The prospective study material was composed of cDNA or gDNA derived from T cells, B-cell-depleted T cells, or PBMCs. The dataset comprised deeply sampled blood TCRbeta repertoires from subjects exposed to, actively infected with, or recovered from COVID-19. A freely available public database, intended as a resource for researchers studying the immune response to SARS-CoV-2, is where the repertoires were released. The samples were drawn from the first 160 participants of the ongoing ImmuneRACE study and from 1,254 subjects provided by 6 global collaborators. Nearly every sample came with metadata listing a de-identified subject ID, COVID-19 status, age in years and sex. Where HLA class I and class II types were available, the types were taken from metadata supplied by the sample provider, not from assay-based typing.

V loses 4 bases, J loses 1 base, and the germline ends lie 7 bases apart. Including cysteine and phenylalanine, the CDR3 has 13 amino acids. The entry retains the CDR3 DNA only, 39 bases that are in frame from base 1. CDR1 and CDR2, looked up from the germline V gene, are SGHTA and FQGTGA. Beyond this particular receptor, the publication reports: Clinical and demographic metadata were provided uncurated, with the amount varying by source and participant.

Regarding this clone: This clone's antigen is unknown. The record has no base qualities; no much larger clone is one base away.

The immunoSEQ Assay, a bias-controlled multiplex PCR, was used to amplify TCRbeta CDR3 regions from genomic DNA. As for how the authors treated the data: Within the assay, amplification of reference gene primers was used to estimate how many nucleated cells each sample contained. Sequence reads were collapsed and filtered to measure the absolute abundance of every unique TCRbeta CDR3 rearrangement. For each sample, productive Simpson clonality was calculated as the square root of Simpson's diversity index over productive rearrangements. TCRdb took over this immuneACCESS table, retaining in-frame rearrangements with V and J assigned. Such tables are incomplete; in checked studies, under half of the missing clones stem from an unresolved V gene, and the remainder is unexplained. That table is the source of V, J and clone size, and D and trimming were worked out from the DNA. Counted in this sample were 85,000 to 100,000 clones; less than 85% of them appeared once. The ten largest clones capture roughly 8.2% of the sample.

Samples from volunteer blood donors who had recovered from COVID-19 were contributed by a second Seattle source. The collaborating institutions used their own protocols to collect whole blood in K2EDTA tubes. For TCRbeta analysis, collaborators shipped samples as frozen whole blood, isolated PBMCs, or DNA extracted from either of those sample types. The sequence derives from a man aged 45-60 years who had recovered from COVID-19. The sequenced material came from peripheral blood. The rearrangement joined TRBV7-3 to TRBJ1-1; the D gene cannot be named for sure. The encoded CDR3 is CASSYLRNTEAFF. The nucleotide sequence reads as follows: TGTGCCAGCAGCTACCTTAGGAACACTGAAGCTTTCTTT.